This T cell receptor beta chain is drawn from a study of CD8 T cells in ankylosing spondylitis. Overall study results and limits: Ankylosing spondylitis blood seemed to carry a telltale TCR beta motif made of several highly homologous variants.

TCRdb independently ran MiXCR on the 5' RACE reads; one entry per CDR3 protein. Among some 130,000 distinct CDR3 sequences listed, 5.5% to 7.5% were seen once. There are many counts of this clonotype. The antigen remains unidentified. Sequencing was done on a sample of blood, either unsorted or a sorted T cell fraction (not recorded which). The source of this sequence is a female donor with ankylosing spondylitis or in good health (not recorded which).

The CDR3 sequence: CASSMDSSNTEAFF. The DNA of the CDR3 is TGCGCCAGCAGCATGGACAGTTCGAACACTGAAGCTTTCTTT. This rearrangement joins TRBV5-1 to TRBJ1-1, with D perhaps matching TRBD1 (6 bases). The CDR3 sequence is 14 residues long. CDR1 and CDR2 from the germline V gene are SGHRS and YFSETQ. Trimming took 4 bases from V and 1 from J, leaving 11 bases between them.